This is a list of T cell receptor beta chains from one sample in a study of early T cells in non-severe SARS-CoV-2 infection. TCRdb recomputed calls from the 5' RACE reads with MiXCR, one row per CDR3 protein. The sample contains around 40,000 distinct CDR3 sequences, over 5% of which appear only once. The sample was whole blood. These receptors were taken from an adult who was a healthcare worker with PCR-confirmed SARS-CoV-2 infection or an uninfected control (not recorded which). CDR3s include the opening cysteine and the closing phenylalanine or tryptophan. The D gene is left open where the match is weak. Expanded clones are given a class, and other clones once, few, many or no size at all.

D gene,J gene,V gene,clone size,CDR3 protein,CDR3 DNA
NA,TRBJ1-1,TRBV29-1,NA,CSARRGGNTEAFF,TGCAGCGCCCGGCGGGGAGGTAACACTGAAGCTTTCTTT
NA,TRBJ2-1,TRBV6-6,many,CASSYQSAPSSYNEQFF,TGTGCCAGCAGTTACCAGAGCGCTCCCAGCTCCTACAATGAGCAGTTCTTC
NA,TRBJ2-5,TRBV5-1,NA,CASSLGLGAGSETQYF,TGCGCCAGCAGCTTGGGACTAGGGGCCGGGTCGGAGACCCAGTACTTC
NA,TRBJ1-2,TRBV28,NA,CASFLVGYGYTF,TGTGCCTCTTTCCTGGTGGGCTATGGCTACACCTTC
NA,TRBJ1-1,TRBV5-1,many,CASSLFGHTEAFF,TGCGCCAGCAGCTTGTTTGGTCACACTGAAGCTTTCTTT
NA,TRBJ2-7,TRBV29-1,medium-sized,CSVEMDTSYEQYF,TGCAGCGTTGAGATGGACACCTCCTACGAGCAGTACTTC
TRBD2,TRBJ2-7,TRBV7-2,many,CASSRSGISGNEQYF,TGTGCCAGCAGCCGTAGCGGGATATCGGGGAACGAGCAGTACTTC
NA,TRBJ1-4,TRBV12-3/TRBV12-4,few,CASIRQATNEKLFF,TGTGCCAGCATAAGGCAGGCAACTAATGAAAAACTGTTTTTT
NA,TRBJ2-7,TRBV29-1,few,CSAAGPQAYEQYF,TGCAGCGCCGCCGGGCCCCAAGCCTACGAGCAGTACTTC
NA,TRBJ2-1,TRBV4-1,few,CASSPSSSGGGNEQFF,TGCGCCAGCAGCCCCTCGTCGTCAGGGGGAGGGAATGAGCAGTTCTTC
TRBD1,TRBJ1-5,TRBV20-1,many,CSARPEQGRQPQHF,TGCAGTGCTAGGCCCGAACAGGGGCGTCAGCCCCAGCATTTT
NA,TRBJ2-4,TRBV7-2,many,CASSLGAGSGNIQYF,TGTGCCAGCAGCTTAGGGGCAGGGTCGGGAAACATTCAGTACTTC
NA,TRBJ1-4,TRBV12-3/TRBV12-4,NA,CASSFTEEKLFF,TGTGCCAGCAGTTTTACCGAGGAAAAACTGTTTTTT
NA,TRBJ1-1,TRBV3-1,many,CASSHRGPAFF,TGTGCCAGCAGCCATAGAGGACCGGCTTTCTTT
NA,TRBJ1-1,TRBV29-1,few,CSVRRGSNTEAFF,TGCAGCGTCCGTAGGGGCTCGAACACTGAAGCTTTCTTT
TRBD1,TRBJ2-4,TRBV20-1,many,CSARETGINIQYF,TGCAGTGCTAGAGAGACAGGGATAAACATTCAGTACTTC
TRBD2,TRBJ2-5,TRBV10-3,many,CAISGARAGGRETQYF,TGTGCCATCAGTGGCGCGCGAGCGGGAGGGAGAGAGACCCAGTACTTC
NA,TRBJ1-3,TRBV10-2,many,CASSEGWGTNTIYF,TGCGCCAGCAGTGAGGGATGGGGAACGAACACCATATATTTT
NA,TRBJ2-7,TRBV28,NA,CASSLRAGDYPSRYF,TGTGCCAGCAGTTTAAGGGCGGGCGATTACCCCTCGCGGTACTTC
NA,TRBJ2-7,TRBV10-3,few,CAIRETYEQYF,TGTGCCATCAGAGAGACCTACGAGCAGTACTTC
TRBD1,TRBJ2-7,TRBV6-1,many,CASSNLDRGYEQYF,TGTGCCAGCAGTAATTTGGACAGGGGGTACGAGCAGTACTTC
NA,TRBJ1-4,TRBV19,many,CASSSRRGNEKLFF,TGTGCCAGTAGTTCGCGACGGGGGAATGAAAAACTGTTTTTT
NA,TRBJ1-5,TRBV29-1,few,CSAYPDGPGQPQHF,TGCAGCGCTTACCCGGACGGGCCGGGGCAGCCCCAGCATTTT
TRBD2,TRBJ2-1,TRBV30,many,CAWSPGLAGADEQFF,TGTGCCTGGAGTCCGGGGCTAGCGGGAGCTGATGAGCAGTTCTTC
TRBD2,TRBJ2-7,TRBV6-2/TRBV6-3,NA,CASSPTSGPYEQYF,TGTGCCAGCAGCCCTACTAGCGGTCCCTACGAGCAGTACTTC
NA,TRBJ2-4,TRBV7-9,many,CASSLGNIQYF,TGTGCCAGCAGCTTAGGAAACATTCAGTACTTC
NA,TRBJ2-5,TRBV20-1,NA,CSARMAGSPQETQYF,TGCAGTGCTAGGATGGCGGGGAGTCCCCAAGAGACCCAGTACTTC
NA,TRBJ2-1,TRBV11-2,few,CASSLRRYPNEQFF,TGTGCCAGCAGCCTCCGCAGGTACCCCAATGAGCAGTTCTTC
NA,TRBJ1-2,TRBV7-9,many,CASSFLGSAYGYTF,TGTGCCAGCAGCTTTTTGGGATCGGCGTATGGCTACACCTTC
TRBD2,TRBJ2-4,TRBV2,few,CASRELAIENIQYF,TGTGCCAGCAGGGAACTAGCGATCGAAAACATTCAGTACTTC
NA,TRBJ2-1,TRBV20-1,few,CSAPPPAREQFF,TGCAGTGCCCCGCCGCCAGCAAGGGAGCAGTTCTTC
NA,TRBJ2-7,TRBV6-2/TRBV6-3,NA,CASSSTLLKTYEQYF,TGTGCCAGCAGTTCTACACTTCTCAAAACCTACGAGCAGTACTTC
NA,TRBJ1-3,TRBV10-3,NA,CAILGGNTIYF,TGTGCCATCCTGGGAGGAAACACCATATATTTT
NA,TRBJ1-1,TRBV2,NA,CASRGWGVNTEAFF,TGTGCCAGCAGGGGCTGGGGGGTGAACACTGAAGCTTTCTTT
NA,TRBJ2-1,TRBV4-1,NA,CASSQDHNEQFF,TGCGCCAGCAGCCAAGATCACAATGAGCAGTTCTTC
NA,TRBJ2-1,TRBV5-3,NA,CARGSGNEQFF,TGTGCCAGAGGCTCGGGAAATGAGCAGTTCTTC
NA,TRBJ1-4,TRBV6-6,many,CASRIDEKLFF,TGTGCCAGCAGAATAGATGAAAAACTGTTTTTT
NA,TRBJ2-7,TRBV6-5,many,CASSYGAMGTYEQYF,TGTGCCAGCAGTTACGGGGCGATGGGAACCTACGAGCAGTACTTC
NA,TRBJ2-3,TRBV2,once,CASSPIVGATDTQYF,TGTGCCAGCAGTCCGATAGTGGGAGCGACAGATACGCAGTATTTT
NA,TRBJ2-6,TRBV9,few,CASSAEVEGKRQVAGANVLTF,TGTGCCAGCAGCGCCGAAGTCGAAGGGAAAAGACAAGTAGCTGGGGCCAACGTCCTGACTTTC
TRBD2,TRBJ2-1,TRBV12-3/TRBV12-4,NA,CASSPRLAGGDEQFF,TGTGCCAGCAGTCCCAGACTAGCGGGAGGAGATGAGCAGTTCTTC
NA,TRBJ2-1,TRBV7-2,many,CASSFTEGGLGNEQFF,TGTGCCAGCAGCTTTACGGAGGGCGGTCTTGGCAATGAGCAGTTCTTC
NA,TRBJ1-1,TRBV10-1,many,CASSETQRHGQIPEAFF,TGCGCCAGCAGTGAGACCCAGCGCCACGGACAGATCCCTGAAGCTTTCTTT
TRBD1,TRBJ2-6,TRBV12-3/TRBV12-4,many,CASSSGTGAGANVLTF,TGTGCCAGCAGTTCCGGGACAGGGGCTGGGGCCAACGTCCTGACTTTC
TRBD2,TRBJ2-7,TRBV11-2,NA,CASRRGLAGLYEQYF,TGTGCCAGCAGACGAGGACTAGCGGGACTCTACGAGCAGTACTTC